Sequencing of this T cell receptor (beta chain) was carried out in a study of cytomegalovirus exposure and HLA in healthy donors. As regards this clone: What it recognizes is unknown.

This PCR relied on a set of 60 Vbeta primers and 13 Jbeta primers. Method: immunoSEQ multiplex PCR; TCRdb's copy keeps in-frame clones and lacks some. This sample's table reports approximately 190,000 clones. Germline V gene sequence: CDR1 PRHDT, CDR2 FYEKMQ (reference sequence). The CDR3 runs to 14 residues. Trimming removed 3 bases from V and 1 base from J, with 9 bases in between. Study-wide findings and caveats: The study found most TCR sequences rare, yet found some public TCRs in many donors. Among TCR beta chains, those listed as cytomegalovirus-associated numbered over 150.

The TCR comes from a man aged 25 to 40 in good health and CMV-seronegative. This chain links TRBV13 with TRBJ1-1; no definite D call. Specimen: PBMCs. CDR3 sequence: CASSFGRGNTEAFF. The DNA for the CDR3 is TGTGCCAGCAGCTTTGGTCGGGGGAACACTGAAGCTTTCTTT.